These 19 T cell receptor beta chains share one sample of origin, sequenced in a study of blood T cell repertoires in COVID-19. Using immunoSEQ multiplex PCR, the repertoire was profiled, and TCRdb retains in-frame clones only, with some absent. Seen here are fewer than 250,000 clones, around 89% observed once, and the top ten hold around 0.8%. Material: PBMCs or T cells enriched from blood (not recorded which). These receptors originate from a man aged 50 or older who had been exposed to COVID-19.

In its sample, this clone was seen a few times. The chain is built from TRBV18 and TRBJ1-1; D perhaps matches TRBD1 (5 bases). The CDR3 loop spans 14 amino acids. Germline V CDR1 and CDR2: KGHSH, LQKENI. Trimming pared 4 bases from V and 0 bases from J, leaving 9 bases between. CDR3 amino acids: CASSLDTMNTEAFF. The CDR3 region has the DNA TGTGCCAGCTCACTGGACACTATGAACACTGAAGCTTTCTTT.

This chain uses TRBV2 with TRBJ1-5, with a possible D match to TRBD1 (6 bases). Trimming shortened V by 7 bases and J by 0 bases, and 19 bases separated the two germline ends. This CDR3 has 17 amino acids. CDR1 is SNHLY and CDR2 is FYNNEI in the germline V gene. The CDR3 is CASTTGGGFDSNQPQHF. The CDR3 DNA reads TGTGCCAGCACCACGGGAGGGGGGTTTGATAGCAATCAGCCCCAGCATTTT. Full variable domain (outside the CDR3, taken from reference TRBV2 and TRBJ1-5): EPEVTQTPSHQVTQMGQEVILRCVPISNHLYFYWYRQILGQKVEFLVSFYNNEISEKSEIFDDQFSVERPDGSNFTLKIRSTKLEDSAMYFCASTTGGGFDSNQPQHFGDGTRLSIL.

This clone appeared a single time. The chain links TRBV11-2 to TRBJ2-5; D might be TRBD1 (6 bases). This CDR3 is built from 15 residues. Trimming left V 1 base short and J 3 bases short, with 12 bases between. Germline V gene sequence: CDR1 SGHAT, CDR2 FQNNGV. CDR3 nucleotide sequence: TGTGCCAGCAGCTTAGCAGGGGAGTATGAAGAGACCCAGTACTTC. Amino acids: CASSLAGEYEETQYF.

The chain couples TRBV18 to TRBJ2-2; possible D gene TRBD1, 5 bases. V lost 3 bases to trimming and J lost 6 bases, with 14 bases between them. From germline, CDR1 is KGHSH and CDR2 LQKENI. There are 15 residues in the CDR3. CDR3: CASSPDINVPGELFF. As DNA, the CDR3 is TGTGCCAGCTCACCGGACATCAACGTCCCCGGGGAGCTGTTTTTT.

This clone appeared once. The gene calls are TRBV7-2 and TRBJ1-2, with D maybe TRBD1 (5 bases). The V gene lost 3 bases and the J gene lost 3 bases, with 11 bases spanning the gap. This CDR3 has 14 amino acids. Germline values: CDR1 SGHTA, CDR2 FQGNSA. CDR3 in DNA: TGTGCCAGCAGCTTCTCAGGGTTGTACTATGGCTACACCTTC. Its protein is CASSFSGLYYGYTF.

The CDR3 sequence: CASSTVTRGLLYSPLHF. DNA of the CDR3: TGTGCCAGCTCTACCGTTACCAGGGGCCTATTATATTCACCCCTCCACTTT. The chain links TRBV10-3 to TRBJ1-6; weak D call: TRBD1 (6 bases). This CDR3 spans 17 amino acids. CDR1 is ENHRY, CDR2 SYGVKD, per germline. Trimming left V 10 bases short and J 8 bases short, with 27 bases between.

This clone was counted a single time. The chain links TRBV7-9 to TRBJ1-1; D is perhaps TRBD1 (6 bases). Trimming removed 8 bases from V and 8 bases from J, with 33 bases in between. Germline assignment: CDR1 SEHNR and CDR2 FQNEAQ (reference sequence). The CDR3 covers 18 residues. The CDR3 protein is CASHPLAVVPSRTEEAFF. In DNA form, the CDR3 reads TGTGCCAGCCACCCCCTAGCCGTAGTCCCCTCGAGGACAGAAGAAGCTTTCTTT.

The V and J genes are TRBV5-4 and TRBJ1-3; TRBD1 might be the D (6 bases). CDR3 length: 17 amino acids. Germline CDR1 is SGHNT and CDR2 is YYREEE (reference sequence). Trimming shortened V by 4 bases and J by 0 bases, and 17 bases separated the two germline ends. CDR3 nucleotides: TGTGCCAGCAGCCCCCCCCGGGACACTAGCTCTGGAAACACCATATATTTT. Protein: CASSPPRDTSSGNTIYF.

The chain carries TRBV11-2 and TRBJ1-1; D remains unclear. This CDR3 contains 12 residues. Germline V CDR1 and CDR2: SGHAT, FQNNGV. Trimming stripped 3 bases from V and 5 bases from J, with 7 bases between. The CDR3 sequence: CASSFWRTEAFF. The CDR3 DNA reads as TGTGCCAGCAGCTTCTGGCGGACTGAAGCTTTCTTT.

This rearrangement joins TRBV28 to TRBJ2-1, with D possibly TRBD2 on 5 matching bases. V was shortened by 6 bases and J by 10 bases, with 10 bases between the two germline ends. Germline lookup yields CDR1 MDHEN and CDR2 SYDVKM. The CDR3 is 11 residues long. CDR3 in DNA: TGTGCCAGCAGCCTGACTAACGAGCAGTTCTTC. This encodes CASSLTNEQFF.

This clone has a handful of counts. The V call is TRBV6-5, the J call TRBJ2-1; 7 bases map to TRBD1. CDR3 length: 15 amino acids. Trimming cost V 2 bases and J 0 bases; bases outside gene matches: 1. Germline V gene data show CDR1 as MNHEY and CDR2 as SVGAGI. The CDR3 region is CASSYEGASYNEQFF. In DNA form, the CDR3 reads TGTGCCAGCAGTTACGAGGGGGCCTCCTACAATGAGCAGTTCTTC.

The CDR3 region has the DNA TGTGCCAGCAGTAGGACAGCAGCCTCTGGAAACACCATATATTTT. Protein product: CASSRTAASGNTIYF. This chain uses TRBV6-5 with TRBJ1-3; D is possibly TRBD1 (6 bases). The CDR3 is made up of 15 amino acids. V was cut by 5 bases and J by 0 bases, with 11 bases left in between. The V gene's germline CDR1 is MNHEY and CDR2 SVGAGI.

Points on this clone: Its ends do not fully match the called genes, so a read error is possible. J is TRBJ1-3 and V is TRBV7-7; D might be TRBD1 (6 bases). Germline CDR1 is SSHAT and CDR2 is FNYEAQ (reference sequence). This CDR3 is built from 16 residues. CDR3 region: CASRQPHRVSGNTIYF. CDR3 coding DNA: TGTGCTAGCAGGCAACCTCACAGGGTCTCGGGAAACACCATATATTTT. The whole variable domain, filled in from reference TRBV7-7 and TRBJ1-3, reads GAGVSQSPRYKVTKRGQDVTLRCDPISSHATLYWYQQALGQGPEFLTYFNYEAQPDKSGLPSDRFSAERPEGSISTLTIQRTEQRDSAMYRCASRQPHRVSGNTIYFGEGSWLTVV.

The chain carries TRBV5-4 and TRBJ2-1, with TRBD2 matching 9 bases. Per the germline V gene, CDR1 is SGHNT and CDR2 is YYREEE (reference sequence). This CDR3 spans 15 amino acids. The V and J ends lost 4 bases and 7 bases, in that order; junction bases with no gene match: 9. In nucleotides, the CDR3 is TGTGCCAGCAGCCTTAGCGGGAGAGCCCAAAATGAGCAGTTCTTC. Amino acids: CASSLSGRAQNEQFF.

The V and J genes are TRBV9 and TRBJ2-1, with TRBD1 identical over 7 bases. The CDR3 is 18 amino acids. With V trimmed by 0 bases and J by 4 bases, 13 bases remained unmatched. Germline CDR1 is SGDLS and CDR2 is YYNGEE. The DNA of the CDR3 is TGTGCCAGCAGCGTAGGATTGGGGCAGGGGGTTCCTTACAATGAGCAGTTCTTC. As protein: CASSVGLGQGVPYNEQFF.

The DNA of the CDR3 is TGTGCCAGCAGGACGCCGGGACAGGCGAACACTGAAGCTTTCTTT. Protein: CASRTPGQANTEAFF. V gene TRBV6-5 combines with J gene TRBJ1-1; 8 bases are shared with TRBD1. V gave up 6 bases and J gave up 1 base; unmatched junction bases: 7. In germline, CDR1 is MNHEY, CDR2 SVGAGI. The CDR3 is 15 amino acids.

The chain joins TRBV6-5 to TRBJ1-2; possible D gene TRBD1, 6 bases. Per the germline V gene, CDR1 is MNHEY and CDR2 is SVGAGI. This CDR3 comprises 15 residues. V lost 5 bases, J lost 7 bases, and 20 bases lay in between. The CDR3 DNA sequence: TGTGCCAGCAGTAGACCCGGGACACGGGGGGGTGGCTACACCTTC. This sequence encodes CASSRPGTRGGGYTF.

The count of this clone is one. The chain joins TRBV2 to TRBJ2-1; the D gene is possibly TRBD2 (5 bases). The CDR3 covers 11 residues. V was clipped by 11 bases and J by 9 bases, with 14 bases between them. Germline CDR1 and CDR2: SNHLY and FYNNEI. The CDR3: CAFHSVLEQFF. CDR3 coding DNA: TGTGCCTTCCATAGCGTGCTTGAGCAGTTCTTC.

The chain uses TRBV14 and TRBJ1-1; possible D gene TRBD1, 6 bases. Germline-derived CDR1 and CDR2 are SGHDN and FVKESK. This CDR3 has 16 amino acids. V was clipped by 4 bases and J by 2 bases, with 17 bases between them. In DNA, the CDR3 is TGTGCCAGCAGCCCGTACAGGGTTCCGGCCAACACTGAAGCTTTCTTT. It is translated as CASSPYRVPANTEAFF.